These 10 T cell receptor beta chains came from one sample sequenced in a study of cytomegalovirus exposure and HLA in healthy donors. The method was immunoSEQ multiplex PCR; TCRdb's version includes in-frame clones alone and lacks a portion of them. The sample has under 65,000 clones, 89% seen once. Sequenced material: PBMCs. Receptors were obtained from a woman younger than 35 in good health and CMV-seropositive.

The chain uses TRBV29-1 and TRBJ2-7; D remains ambiguous. The CDR3 is 13 residues long. V was pared by 5 bases and J by 6 bases, with 17 bases between. CDR1 is SQVTM and CDR2 is ANQGSEA in the germline V gene. The CDR3 DNA reads TGCAGCGTTTCCCCCGTGGGTTCGGGCGAGCAGTACTTC. Its protein is CSVSPVGSGEQYF.

The chain combines TRBV7-9 with TRBJ1-1; D not certain. This CDR3 is 15 amino acids long. V was cut by 5 bases and J by 1 base, with 14 bases left in between. Germline CDR1 and CDR2: SEHNR and FQNEAQ (reference sequence). CDR3 sequence reads: CASSPWTGENTEAFF. The CDR3 DNA is TGTGCCAGCAGCCCGTGGACGGGAGAGAACACTGAAGCTTTCTTT.

This chain joins TRBV6-5 and TRBJ1-5, with D maybe TRBD1 (6 bases). Trimming cost V 2 bases and J 6 bases, with 11 bases left between them. The CDR3 length is 14 residues. Germline-derived CDR1 and CDR2 are MNHEY and SVGAGI. Written as DNA, the CDR3 is TGTGCCAGCAGTTACACGGGGGGCAGTCAGCCCCAGCATTTT. It yields the protein CASSYTGGSQPQHF.

The V gene is TRBV4-2, the J gene TRBJ1-6, with D possibly matching TRBD1 (5 bases). Germline V gene data show CDR1 as LGHNA and CDR2 as YNFKEQ. The CDR3 spans 14 residues. V was trimmed by 0 bases and J by 13 bases, leaving 13 bases between them. The CDR3 loop is CASSQEDSSFPLHF. CDR3 sequence (DNA): TGTGCCAGCAGCCAAGAAGACAGTTCCTTTCCCCTCCACTTT.

In DNA form, the CDR3 reads TGTGCCAGCAGTTACGGTCAAGAGGAGCAGCCCCAGCATTTT. As protein: CASSYGQEEQPQHF. This rearrangement joins TRBV6-5 to TRBJ1-5; D not resolved. Per germline, CDR1 MNHEY and CDR2 SVGAGI. Deletions cut 2 bases from V and 7 bases from J, with 12 bases between. This CDR3 is 14 amino acids long.

The chain links TRBV7-9 to TRBJ1-1; D might be TRBD1 (5 bases). There are 13 residues in the CDR3. Germline loops: CDR1 SEHNR, CDR2 FQNEAQ (reference sequence). The V end was cut by 3 bases, the J end by 7 bases, with 12 bases between. The DNA for the CDR3 is TGTGCCAGCAGCTTTGGCAGGGCCCATGAAGCTTTCTTT. Amino acids: CASSFGRAHEAFF.

The V gene is TRBV6-4, the J gene TRBJ2-1, with D uncertain. CDR3 length: 15 residues. Trimming stripped 0 bases from V and 0 bases from J, with 6 bases between. The germline V gene encodes CDR1 MRHNA and CDR2 SNTAGT. The CDR3 loop is CASSDSVSSYNEQFF. The CDR3 coding sequence is TGTGCCAGCAGTGACTCGGTCAGCTCCTACAATGAGCAGTTCTTC.

The CDR3 reads CASSSLFIADLTDTQYF. In DNA, the CDR3 is TGTGCCAGCAGCTCGCTTTTTATAGCGGATCTCACAGATACGCAGTATTTT. The rearrangement links TRBV7-2 to TRBJ2-3; D is perhaps TRBD2 (6 bases). The CDR3 consists of 17 residues. Germline lookup yields CDR1 SGHTA and CDR2 FQGNSA. The V and J ends lost 4 bases and 2 bases respectively, with 19 bases between them.

V and J are TRBV9 and TRBJ2-2; 7 nucleotides line up with TRBD2. Germline V gene data show CDR1 as SGDLS and CDR2 as YYNGEE. This CDR3 region has 15 residues. Trimming at V came to 0 bases and at J to 3 bases, leaving 2 bases not matched to a gene. The CDR3 nucleotides read TGTGCCAGCAGCGTAGTAGCGGGCCACACCGGGGAGCTGTTTTTT. It specifies CASSVVAGHTGELFF.

This clone was seen only once. The V call is TRBV19, the J call TRBJ2-5; D is unclear. V lost 9 bases to trimming and J lost 4 bases, with 21 bases between them. CDR1 LNHDA and CDR2 SQIVND come from the germline V gene (reference sequence). This CDR3 is built from 15 residues. CDR3 protein: CASPWCAASSETQYF. In nucleotides, the CDR3 is TGTGCCAGCCCCTGGTGTGCGGCATCCTCAGAGACCCAGTACTTC.